The 3 T cell receptor beta chains reported below all come from one sample, sequenced in a study of radiotherapy plus CTLA-4 blockade in lung cancer. Clones were sequenced by immunoSEQ multiplex PCR, and TCRdb holds only the in-frame ones, with some missing. The sample holds 50,000 to 75,000 clones, roughly 80% seen once. Sequenced here: peripheral blood, sampled from a patient treated with radiotherapy plus ipilimumab. The receptor source for this set is a human donor with non-small cell lung cancer who had a complete response to radiotherapy plus ipilimumab.

This clone appeared a single time. The chain uses TRBV5-1 and TRBJ1-5; D gene unclear. The CDR3 runs to 13 residues. Trimming took off 0 bases at V and 4 bases at J, with 5 bases between the two ends. Germline CDR1 and CDR2: SGHRS and YFSETQ. CDR3 residues: CASSLDTNQPQHF. Written as DNA, the CDR3 is TGCGCCAGCAGCTTGGACACAAATCAGCCCCAGCATTTT.

The chain uses TRBV30 and TRBJ2-3, with a weak D call TRBD1 (6 bases). The CDR3 covers 15 residues. Germline V gene data show CDR1 as GTSNPN and CDR2 as SVGIG (reference sequence). The V end lost 2 bases, the J end lost 0 bases, and 12 bases lay between the germline ends. The CDR3 nucleotides read TGTGCCTGGAGTTCAACAGGGATGAGCACAGATACGCAGTATTTT. Its protein is CAWSSTGMSTDTQYF.

The chain couples TRBV7-2 to TRBJ1-1; possibly TRBD1 for D (6 bases). Germline V gene sequence: CDR1 SGHTA, CDR2 FQGNSA. There are 17 residues in the CDR3. V lost 1 base and J lost 0, with 15 bases in between. CDR3: CASSLGRWGPMNTEAFF. CDR3 nucleotide sequence: TGTGCCAGCAGCTTAGGGCGTTGGGGGCCGATGAACACTGAAGCTTTCTTT.